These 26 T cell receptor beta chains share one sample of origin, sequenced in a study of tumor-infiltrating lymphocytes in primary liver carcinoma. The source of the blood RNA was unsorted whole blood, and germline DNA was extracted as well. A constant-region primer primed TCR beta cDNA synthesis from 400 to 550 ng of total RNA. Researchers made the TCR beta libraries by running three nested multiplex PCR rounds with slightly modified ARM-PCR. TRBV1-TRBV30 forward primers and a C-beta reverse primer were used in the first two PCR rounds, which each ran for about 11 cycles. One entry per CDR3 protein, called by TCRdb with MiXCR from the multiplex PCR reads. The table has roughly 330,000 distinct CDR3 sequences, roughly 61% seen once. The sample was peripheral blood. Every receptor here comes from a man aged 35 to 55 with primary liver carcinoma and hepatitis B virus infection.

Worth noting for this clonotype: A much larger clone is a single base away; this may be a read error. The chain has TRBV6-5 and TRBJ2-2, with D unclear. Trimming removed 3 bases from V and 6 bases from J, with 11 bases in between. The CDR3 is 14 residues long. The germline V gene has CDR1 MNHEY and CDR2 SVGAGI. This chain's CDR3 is CASSYFASSGELFF. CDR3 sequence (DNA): TGTGCCAGCAGTTATTTCGCCAGTTCCGGGGAGCTGTTTTTT.

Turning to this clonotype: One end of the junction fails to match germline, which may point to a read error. CDR3 amino acids: CASSVGPQETQYF. DNA for the CDR3: TGTGCTAGCAGCGTGGGACCCCAAGAGACCCAGTACTTC. The chain couples TRBV11-2 to TRBJ2-5, with D possibly called TRBD1 or TRBD2 (5 bases each). CDR3 length: 13 residues. The germline gives CDR1 SGHAT, CDR2 FQNNGV.

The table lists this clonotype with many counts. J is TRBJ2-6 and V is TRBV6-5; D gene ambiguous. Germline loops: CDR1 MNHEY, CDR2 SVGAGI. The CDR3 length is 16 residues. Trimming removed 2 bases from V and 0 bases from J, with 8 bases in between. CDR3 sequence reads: CASSYGFDSGANVLTF. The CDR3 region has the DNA TGTGCCAGCAGTTACGGGTTCGACTCTGGGGCCAACGTCCTGACTTTC.

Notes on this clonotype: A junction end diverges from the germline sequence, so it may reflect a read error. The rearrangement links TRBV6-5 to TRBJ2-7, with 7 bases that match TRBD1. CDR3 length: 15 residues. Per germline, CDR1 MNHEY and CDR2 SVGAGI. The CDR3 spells CASSVATGVSYEQCF. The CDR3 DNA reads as TGTGCCAGCAGTGTCGCCACAGGGGTCTCCTACGAGCAGTGCTTC.

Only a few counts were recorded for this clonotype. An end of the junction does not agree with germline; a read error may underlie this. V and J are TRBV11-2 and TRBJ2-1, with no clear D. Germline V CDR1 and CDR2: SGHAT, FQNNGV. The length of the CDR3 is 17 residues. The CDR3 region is CTSSLAAGSGDYNEQFF. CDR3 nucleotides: TGTACCAGCAGCTTGGCGGCTGGGTCAGGAGACTACAATGAGCAGTTCTTC.

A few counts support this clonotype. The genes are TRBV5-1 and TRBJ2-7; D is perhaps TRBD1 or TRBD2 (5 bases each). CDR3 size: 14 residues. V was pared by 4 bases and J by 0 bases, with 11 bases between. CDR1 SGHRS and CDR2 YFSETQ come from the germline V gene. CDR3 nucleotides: TGCGCCAGCAGCACGGGACGTAGCTCCTACGAGCAGTACTTC. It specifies CASSTGRSSYEQYF.

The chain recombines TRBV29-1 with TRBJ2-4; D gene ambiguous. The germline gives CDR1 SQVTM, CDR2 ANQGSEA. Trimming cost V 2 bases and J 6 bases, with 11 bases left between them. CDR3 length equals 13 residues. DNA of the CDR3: TGCAGCGTTGAACCCCCCCCGATAAACATTCAGTACTTC. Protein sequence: CSVEPPPINIQYF.

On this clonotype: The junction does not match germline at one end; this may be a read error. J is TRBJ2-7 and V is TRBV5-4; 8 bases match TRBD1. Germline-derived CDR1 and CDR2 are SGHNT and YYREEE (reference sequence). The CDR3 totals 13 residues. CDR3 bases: TGTGCCGGCAGCTGGACAGGGATCTACGAGCAGTACTTC. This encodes CAGSWTGIYEQYF.

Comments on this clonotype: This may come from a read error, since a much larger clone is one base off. The CDR3 region is CASSQDLGYYNEQFF. The CDR3 DNA follows: TGCGCCAGCAGCCAAGATCTGGGGTATTACAATGAGCAGTTCTTC. The chain carries TRBV4-1 and TRBJ2-1, with D unclear. The CDR3 has 15 amino acids. Trimming cost V 0 bases and J 4 bases, with 10 bases left between them. CDR1 is MGHRA, CDR2 YSYEKL, per germline.

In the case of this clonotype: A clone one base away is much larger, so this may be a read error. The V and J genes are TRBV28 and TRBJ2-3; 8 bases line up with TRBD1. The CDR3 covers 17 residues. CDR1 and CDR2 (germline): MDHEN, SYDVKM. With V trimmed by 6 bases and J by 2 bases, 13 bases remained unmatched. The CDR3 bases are TGTGCCAGCAGCCCCCAGGGGGCGGAAACACACACAGATACGCAGTATTTT. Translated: CASSPQGAETHTDTQYF.

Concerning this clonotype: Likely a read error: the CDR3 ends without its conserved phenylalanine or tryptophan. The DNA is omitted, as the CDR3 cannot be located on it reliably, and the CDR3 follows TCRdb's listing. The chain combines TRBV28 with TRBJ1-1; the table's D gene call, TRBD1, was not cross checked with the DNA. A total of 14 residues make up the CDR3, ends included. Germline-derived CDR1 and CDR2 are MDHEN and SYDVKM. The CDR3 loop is CASSVSRESTEVFL.

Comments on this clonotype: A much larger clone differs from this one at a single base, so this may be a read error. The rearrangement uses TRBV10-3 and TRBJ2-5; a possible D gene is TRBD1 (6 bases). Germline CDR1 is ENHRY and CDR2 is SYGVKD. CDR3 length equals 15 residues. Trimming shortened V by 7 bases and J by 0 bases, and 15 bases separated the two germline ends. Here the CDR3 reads CAIIGSRDNQETQYF. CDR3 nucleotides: TGTGCCATCATTGGATCCCGGGACAACCAAGAGACCCAGTACTTC.

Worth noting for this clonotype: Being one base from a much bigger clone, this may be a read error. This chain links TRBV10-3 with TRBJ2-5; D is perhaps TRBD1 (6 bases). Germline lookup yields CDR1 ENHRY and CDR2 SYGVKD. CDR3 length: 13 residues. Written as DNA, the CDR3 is TGTGCCACCAATCAGGGGTCTGGTGAGACCCACTACTTC. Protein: CATNQGSGETHYF.

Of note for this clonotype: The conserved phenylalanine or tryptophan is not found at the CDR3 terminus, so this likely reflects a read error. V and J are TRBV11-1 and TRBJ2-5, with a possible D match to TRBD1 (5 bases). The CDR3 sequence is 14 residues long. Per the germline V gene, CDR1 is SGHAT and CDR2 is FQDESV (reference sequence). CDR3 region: CASSPIDSKETQYL. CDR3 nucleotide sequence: TGTGCTAGCAGCCCGATCGACAGTAAAGAGACCCAGTACCTT.

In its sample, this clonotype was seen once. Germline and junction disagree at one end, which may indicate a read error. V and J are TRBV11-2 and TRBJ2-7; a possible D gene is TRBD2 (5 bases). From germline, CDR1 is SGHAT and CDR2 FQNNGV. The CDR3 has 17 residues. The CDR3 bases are TGTGCCGGCAGCTTAGCCCTAGTGGGAGAGGTGCCCTACGAGCAGTACTTC. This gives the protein CAGSLALVGEVPYEQYF.

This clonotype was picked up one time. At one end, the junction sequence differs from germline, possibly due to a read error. The CDR3 DNA reads TGTGCCAGCAGCCGAAAGGACTACGAGCAATACTTC. Residues: CASSRKDYEQYF. The chain couples TRBV11-2 to TRBJ2-7, with D possibly being TRBD2 (6 bases). The CDR3 spans 12 residues. The germline CDR1 and CDR2 sequences are SGHAT and FQNNGV.

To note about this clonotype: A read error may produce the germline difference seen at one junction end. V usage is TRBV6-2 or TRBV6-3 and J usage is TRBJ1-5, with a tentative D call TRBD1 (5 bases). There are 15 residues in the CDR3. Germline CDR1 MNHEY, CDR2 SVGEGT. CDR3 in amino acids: CANSSPRVLDQPQHF. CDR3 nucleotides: TGTGCCAACAGTTCCCCCAGGGTTTTAGATCAGCCCCAGCATTTT.

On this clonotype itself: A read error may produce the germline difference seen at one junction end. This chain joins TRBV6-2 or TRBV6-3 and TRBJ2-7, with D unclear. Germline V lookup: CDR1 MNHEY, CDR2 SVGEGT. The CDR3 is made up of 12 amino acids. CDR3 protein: CASGYGASEQYF. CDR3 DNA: TGTGCCAGCGGTTATGGTGCCTCCGAGCAGTACTTC.

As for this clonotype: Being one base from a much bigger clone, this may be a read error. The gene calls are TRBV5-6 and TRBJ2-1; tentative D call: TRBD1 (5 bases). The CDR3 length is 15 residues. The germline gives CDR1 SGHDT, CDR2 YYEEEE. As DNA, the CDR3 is TGTGGCAGCAGCTTGGGGCCCAGAGGCTACAATGAGCAGTTCTTC. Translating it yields CGSSLGPRGYNEQFF.

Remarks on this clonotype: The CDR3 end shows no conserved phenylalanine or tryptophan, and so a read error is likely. The CDR3 loop is CAGSLAGDRGYGYTS. The CDR3 bases are TGTGCCGGCAGCTTAGCCGGGGACAGGGGTTATGGCTACACCTCC. This sequence joins TRBV11-2 and TRBJ1-2; 10 nucleotides align to TRBD1. The CDR3 totals 15 residues. CDR1 SGHAT and CDR2 FQNNGV come from the germline V gene.

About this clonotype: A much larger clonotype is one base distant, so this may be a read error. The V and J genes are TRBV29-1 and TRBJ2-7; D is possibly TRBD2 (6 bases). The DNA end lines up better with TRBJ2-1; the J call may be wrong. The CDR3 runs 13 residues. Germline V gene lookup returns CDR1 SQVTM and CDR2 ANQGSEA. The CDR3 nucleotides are TGCAGCGTTGAACCCGCGGAGGGGTACGAGCAGTTCTTC. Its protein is CSVEPAEGYEQFF.

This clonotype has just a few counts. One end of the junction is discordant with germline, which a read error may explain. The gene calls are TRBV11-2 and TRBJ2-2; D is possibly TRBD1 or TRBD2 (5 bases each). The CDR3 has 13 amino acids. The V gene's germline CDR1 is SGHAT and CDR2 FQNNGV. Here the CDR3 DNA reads TGCGCCAGCAGCTTGACGGACACCGGGGAGCTGTCTTTT. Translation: CASSLTDTGELSF.

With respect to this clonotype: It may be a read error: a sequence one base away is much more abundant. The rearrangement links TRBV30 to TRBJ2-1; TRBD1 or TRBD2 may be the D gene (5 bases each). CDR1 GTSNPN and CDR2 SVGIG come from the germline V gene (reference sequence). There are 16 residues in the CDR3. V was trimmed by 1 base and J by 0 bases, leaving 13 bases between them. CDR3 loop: CAWSAFGGSSYNEQFF. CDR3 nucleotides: TGTGCCTGGAGTGCTTTTGGGGGAAGCTCCTACAATGAGCAGTTCTTC. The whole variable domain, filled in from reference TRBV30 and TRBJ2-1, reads SQTIHQWPATLVQPVGSPLSLECTVEGTSNPNLYWYRQAAGRGLQLLFYSVGIGQISSEVPQNLSASRPQDRQFILSSKKLLLSDSGFYLCAWSAFGGSSYNEQFFGPGTRLTVL.

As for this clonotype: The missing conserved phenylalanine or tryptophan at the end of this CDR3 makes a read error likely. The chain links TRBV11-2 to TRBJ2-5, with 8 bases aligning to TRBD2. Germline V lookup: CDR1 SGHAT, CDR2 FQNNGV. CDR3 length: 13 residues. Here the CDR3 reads CASSSGLEETQYL. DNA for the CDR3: TGTGCCAGTAGCTCGGGACTAGAGGAGACCCAGTACTTA.

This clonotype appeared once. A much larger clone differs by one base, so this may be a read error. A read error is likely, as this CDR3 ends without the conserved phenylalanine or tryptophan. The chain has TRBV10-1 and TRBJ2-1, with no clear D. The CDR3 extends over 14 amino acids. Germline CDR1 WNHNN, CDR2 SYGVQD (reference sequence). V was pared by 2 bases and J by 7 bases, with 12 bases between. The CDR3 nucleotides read TGCGCCAGCAGTGAGATTGGCACAAGTAATGAGCAGTTCATC. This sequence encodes CASSEIGTSNEQFI.

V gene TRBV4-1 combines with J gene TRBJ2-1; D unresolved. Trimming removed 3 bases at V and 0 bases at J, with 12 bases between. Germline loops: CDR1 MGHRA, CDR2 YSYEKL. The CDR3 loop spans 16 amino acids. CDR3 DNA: TGCGCCAGCAGCCAGCCTCTCAGGTTCTCCTACAATGAGCAGTTCTTC. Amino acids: CASSQPLRFSYNEQFF.